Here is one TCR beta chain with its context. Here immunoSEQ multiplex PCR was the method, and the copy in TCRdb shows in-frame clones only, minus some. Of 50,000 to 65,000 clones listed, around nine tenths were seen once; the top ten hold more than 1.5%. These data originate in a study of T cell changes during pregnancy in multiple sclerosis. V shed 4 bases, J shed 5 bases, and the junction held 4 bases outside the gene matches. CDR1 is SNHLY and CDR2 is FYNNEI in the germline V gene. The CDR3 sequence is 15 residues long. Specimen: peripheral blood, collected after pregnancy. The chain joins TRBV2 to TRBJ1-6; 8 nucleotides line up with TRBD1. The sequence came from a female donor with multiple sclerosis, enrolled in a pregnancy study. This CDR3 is CASSVQGVDNSPLHF. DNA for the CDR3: TGTGCCAGCAGTGTACAGGGGGTGGATAATTCACCCCTCCACTTT.